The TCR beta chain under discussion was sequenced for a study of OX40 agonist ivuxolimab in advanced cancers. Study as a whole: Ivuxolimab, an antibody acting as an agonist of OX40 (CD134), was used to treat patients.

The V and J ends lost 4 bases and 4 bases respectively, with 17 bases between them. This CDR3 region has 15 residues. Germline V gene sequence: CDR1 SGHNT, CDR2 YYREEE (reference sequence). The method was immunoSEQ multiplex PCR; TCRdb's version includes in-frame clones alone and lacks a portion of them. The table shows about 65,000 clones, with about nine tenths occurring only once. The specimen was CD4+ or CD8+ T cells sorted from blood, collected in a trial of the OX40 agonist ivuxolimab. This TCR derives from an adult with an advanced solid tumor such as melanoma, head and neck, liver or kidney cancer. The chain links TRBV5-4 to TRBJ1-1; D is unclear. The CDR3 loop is CASSVAPPLGTEAFF. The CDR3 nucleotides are TGTGCCAGCAGCGTTGCCCCCCCCTTGGGCACTGAAGCTTTCTTT.